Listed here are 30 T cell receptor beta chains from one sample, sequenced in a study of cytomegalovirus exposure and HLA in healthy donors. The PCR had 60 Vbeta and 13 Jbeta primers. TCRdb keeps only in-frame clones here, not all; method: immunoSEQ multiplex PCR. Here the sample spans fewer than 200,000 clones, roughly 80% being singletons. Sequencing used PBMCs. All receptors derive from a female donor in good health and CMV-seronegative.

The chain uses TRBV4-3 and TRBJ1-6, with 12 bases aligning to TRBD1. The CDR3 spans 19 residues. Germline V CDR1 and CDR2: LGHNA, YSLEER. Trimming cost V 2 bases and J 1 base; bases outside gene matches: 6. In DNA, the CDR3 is TGCGCCAGCAGCCAAACCCGGGACAGGGGGCTGTCCTATAATTCACCCCTCCACTTT. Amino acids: CASSQTRDRGLSYNSPLHF.

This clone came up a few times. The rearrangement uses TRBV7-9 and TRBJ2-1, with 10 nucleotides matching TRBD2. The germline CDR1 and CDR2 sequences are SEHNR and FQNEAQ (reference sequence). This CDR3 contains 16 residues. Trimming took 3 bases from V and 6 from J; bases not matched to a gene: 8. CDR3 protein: CASSLGGSGRANEQFF. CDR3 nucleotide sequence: TGTGCCAGCAGCTTGGGGGGGAGCGGGAGGGCCAATGAGCAGTTCTTC. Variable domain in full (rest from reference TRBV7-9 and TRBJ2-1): DTGVSQNPRHKITKRGQNVTFRCDPISEHNRLYWYRQTLGQGPEFLTYFQNEAQLEKSRLLSDRFSAERPKGSFSTLEIQRTEQGDSAMYLCASSLGGSGRANEQFFGPGTRLTVL.

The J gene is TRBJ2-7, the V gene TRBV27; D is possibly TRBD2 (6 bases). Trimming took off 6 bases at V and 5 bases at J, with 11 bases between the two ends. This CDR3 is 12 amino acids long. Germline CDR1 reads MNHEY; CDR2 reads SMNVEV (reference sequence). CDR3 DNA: TGTGCCAGCAGGGGAGGTCCCGACGAGCAGTACTTC. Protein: CASRGGPDEQYF.

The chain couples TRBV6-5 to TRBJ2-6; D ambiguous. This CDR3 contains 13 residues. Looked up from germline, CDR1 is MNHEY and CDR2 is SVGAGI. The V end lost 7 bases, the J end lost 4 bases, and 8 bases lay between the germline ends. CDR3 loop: CASTDSGANVLTF. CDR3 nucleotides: TGTGCCAGCACCGACTCCGGGGCCAACGTCCTGACTTTC.

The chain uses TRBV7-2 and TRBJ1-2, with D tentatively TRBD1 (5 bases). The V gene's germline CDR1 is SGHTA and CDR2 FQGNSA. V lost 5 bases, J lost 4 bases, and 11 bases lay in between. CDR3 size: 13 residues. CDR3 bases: TGTGCCAGCAGCGCAGGGACTGTCTATGGCTACACCTTC. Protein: CASSAGTVYGYTF.

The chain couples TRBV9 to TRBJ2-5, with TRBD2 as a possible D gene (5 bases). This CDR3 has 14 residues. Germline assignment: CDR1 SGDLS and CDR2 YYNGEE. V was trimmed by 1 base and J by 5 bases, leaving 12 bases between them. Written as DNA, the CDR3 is TGTGCCAGCAGCGTAATGGGAGCCCGGGAGACCCAGTACTTC. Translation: CASSVMGARETQYF.

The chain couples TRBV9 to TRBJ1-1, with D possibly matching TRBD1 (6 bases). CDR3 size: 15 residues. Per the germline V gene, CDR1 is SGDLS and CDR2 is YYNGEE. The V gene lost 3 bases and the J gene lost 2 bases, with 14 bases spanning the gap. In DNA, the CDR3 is TGTGCCAGCAGCGGAGGGGGTAATGTTAACACTGAAGCTTTCTTT. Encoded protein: CASSGGGNVNTEAFF.

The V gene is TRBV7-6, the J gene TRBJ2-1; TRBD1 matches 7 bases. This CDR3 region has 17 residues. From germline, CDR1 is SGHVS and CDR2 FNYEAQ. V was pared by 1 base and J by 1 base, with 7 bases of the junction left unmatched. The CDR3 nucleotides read TGTGCCAGCAGCTTAGGGTACAGGGGAAGGTCCTACAATGAGCAGTTCTTC. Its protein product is CASSLGYRGRSYNEQFF.

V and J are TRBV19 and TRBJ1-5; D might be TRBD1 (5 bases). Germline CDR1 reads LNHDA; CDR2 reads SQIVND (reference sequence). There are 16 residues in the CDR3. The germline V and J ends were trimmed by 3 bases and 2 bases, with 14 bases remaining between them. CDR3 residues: CASSISQGGGNQPQHF. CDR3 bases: TGTGCCAGTAGTATTTCCCAGGGAGGGGGCAATCAGCCCCAGCATTTT.

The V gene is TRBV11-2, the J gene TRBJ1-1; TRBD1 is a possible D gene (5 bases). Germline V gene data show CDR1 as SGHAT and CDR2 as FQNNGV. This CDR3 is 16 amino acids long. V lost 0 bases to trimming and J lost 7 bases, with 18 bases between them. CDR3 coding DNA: TGTGCCAGCAGCTTAGAAGGAGCGGGGGGGGGTAATGAAGCTTTCTTT. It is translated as CASSLEGAGGGNEAFF.

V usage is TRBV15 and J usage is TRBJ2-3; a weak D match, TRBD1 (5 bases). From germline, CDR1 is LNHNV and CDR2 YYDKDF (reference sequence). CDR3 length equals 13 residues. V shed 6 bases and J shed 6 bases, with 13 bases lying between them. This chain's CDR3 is CATRYGAGDTQYF. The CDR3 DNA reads TGTGCCACCAGGTATGGGGCAGGCGATACGCAGTATTTT.

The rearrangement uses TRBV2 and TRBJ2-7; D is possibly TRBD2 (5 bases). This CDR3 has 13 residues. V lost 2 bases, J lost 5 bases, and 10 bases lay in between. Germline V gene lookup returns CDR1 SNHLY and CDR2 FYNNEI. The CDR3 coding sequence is TGTGCCAGCAGTGAAAGTAGAGGGAACGAGCAGTACTTC. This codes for CASSESRGNEQYF. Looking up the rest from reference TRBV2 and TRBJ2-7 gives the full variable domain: EPEVTQTPSHQVTQMGQEVILRCVPISNHLYFYWYRQILGQKVEFLVSFYNNEISEKSEIFDDQFSVERPDGSNFTLKIRSTKLEDSAMYFCASSESRGNEQYFGPGTRLTVT.

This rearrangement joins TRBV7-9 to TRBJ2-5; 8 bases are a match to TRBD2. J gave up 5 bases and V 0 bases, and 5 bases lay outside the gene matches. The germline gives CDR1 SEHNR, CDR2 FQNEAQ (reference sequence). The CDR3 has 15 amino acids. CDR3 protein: CASSLAGGARETQYF. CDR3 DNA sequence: TGTGCCAGCAGCTTAGCCGGGGGGGCTAGGGAGACCCAGTACTTC.

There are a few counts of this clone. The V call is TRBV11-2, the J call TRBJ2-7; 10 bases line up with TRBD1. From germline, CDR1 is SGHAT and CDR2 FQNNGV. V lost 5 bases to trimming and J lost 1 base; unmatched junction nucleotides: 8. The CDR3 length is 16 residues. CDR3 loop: CASSGPGTGVSYEQYF. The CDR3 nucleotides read TGTGCCAGCAGCGGGCCCGGGACAGGGGTTTCCTACGAGCAGTACTTC.

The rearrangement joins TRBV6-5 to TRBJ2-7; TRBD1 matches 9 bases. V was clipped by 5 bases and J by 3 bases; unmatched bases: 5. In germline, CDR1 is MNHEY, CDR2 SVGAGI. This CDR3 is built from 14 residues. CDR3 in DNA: TGTGCCAGCAGTAAGGACAGGGGAGACTACGAGCAGTACTTC. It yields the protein CASSKDRGDYEQYF.

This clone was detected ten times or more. DNA of the CDR3: TGTGCCAGCAGCCCAGGACAGGGAGACTATGGCTACACCTTC. This encodes CASSPGQGDYGYTF. The chain employs TRBV13 and TRBJ1-2; 8 nucleotides line up with TRBD1. In germline, CDR1 is PRHDT, CDR2 FYEKMQ (reference sequence). The CDR3 has 14 residues. V dropped 5 bases and J dropped 3; count of bases not matched to a gene: 5.

The CDR3 spells CASSLSGSPPYEQYF. In DNA, the CDR3 is TGTGCCAGCAGTCTTAGCGGGAGTCCGCCCTACGAGCAGTACTTC. The V call is TRBV28, the J call TRBJ2-7, with 9 bases that match TRBD2. The V segment lost 5 bases and the J segment 2 bases; nucleotides outside the gene matches: 7. Germline V gene sequence: CDR1 MDHEN, CDR2 SYDVKM. CDR3 length: 15 amino acids.

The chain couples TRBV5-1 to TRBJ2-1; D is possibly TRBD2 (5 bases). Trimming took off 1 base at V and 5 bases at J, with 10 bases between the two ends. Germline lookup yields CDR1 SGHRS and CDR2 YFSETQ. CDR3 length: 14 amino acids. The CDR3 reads CASSLTSTNNEQFF. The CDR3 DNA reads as TGCGCCAGCAGCTTGACTAGTACCAACAATGAGCAGTTCTTC. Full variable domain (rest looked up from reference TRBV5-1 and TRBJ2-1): KAGVTQTPRYLIKTRGQQVTLSCSPISGHRSVSWYQQTPGQGLQFLFEYFSETQRNKGNFPGRFSGRQFSNSRSEMNVSTLELGDSALYLCASSLTSTNNEQFFGPGTRLTVL.

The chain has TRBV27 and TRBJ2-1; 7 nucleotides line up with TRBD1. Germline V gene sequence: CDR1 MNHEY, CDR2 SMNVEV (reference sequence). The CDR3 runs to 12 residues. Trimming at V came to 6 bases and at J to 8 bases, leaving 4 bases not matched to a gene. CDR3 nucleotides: TGTGCCAGCAGCCCACAGGGGCATGAGCAGTTCTTC. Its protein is CASSPQGHEQFF.

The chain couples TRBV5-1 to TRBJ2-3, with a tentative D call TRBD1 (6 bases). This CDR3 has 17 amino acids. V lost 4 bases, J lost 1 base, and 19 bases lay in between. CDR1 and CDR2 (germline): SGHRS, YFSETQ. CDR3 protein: CASSLAQTGRGTDTQYF. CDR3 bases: TGCGCCAGCAGCCTAGCTCAGACAGGACGGGGCACAGATACGCAGTATTTT.

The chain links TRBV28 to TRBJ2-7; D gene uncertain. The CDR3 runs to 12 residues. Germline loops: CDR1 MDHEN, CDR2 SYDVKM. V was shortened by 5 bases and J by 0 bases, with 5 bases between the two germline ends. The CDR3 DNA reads TGTGCCAGCAGTCTCTACTCCTACGAGCAGTACTTC. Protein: CASSLYSYEQYF.

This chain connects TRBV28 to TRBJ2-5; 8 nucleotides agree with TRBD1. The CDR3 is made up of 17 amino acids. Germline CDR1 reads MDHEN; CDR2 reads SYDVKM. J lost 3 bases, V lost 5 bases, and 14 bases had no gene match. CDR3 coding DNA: TGTGCCAGCAGTCCCGGACAGGGAGTCGTCTACGAAGAGACCCAGTACTTC. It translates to CASSPGQGVVYEETQYF. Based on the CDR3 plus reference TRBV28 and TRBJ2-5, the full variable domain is DVKVTQSSRYLVKRTGEKVFLECVQDMDHENMFWYRQDPGLGLRLIYFSYDVKMKEKGDIPEGYSVSREKKERFSLILESASTNQTSMYLCASSPGQGVVYEETQYFGPGTRLLVL.

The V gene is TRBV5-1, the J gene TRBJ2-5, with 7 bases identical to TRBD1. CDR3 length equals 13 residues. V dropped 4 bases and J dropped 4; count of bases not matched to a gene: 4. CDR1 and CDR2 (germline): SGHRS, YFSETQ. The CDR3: CASSPGGPETQYF. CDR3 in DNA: TGCGCCAGCAGCCCAGGGGGTCCAGAGACCCAGTACTTC.

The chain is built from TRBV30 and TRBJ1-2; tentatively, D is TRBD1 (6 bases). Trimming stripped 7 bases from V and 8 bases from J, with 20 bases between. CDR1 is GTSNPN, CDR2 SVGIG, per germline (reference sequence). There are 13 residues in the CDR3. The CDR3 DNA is TGTGCCTCCACCTTAGGGGGGGCGAGGGGCTACACCTTC. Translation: CASTLGGARGYTF.

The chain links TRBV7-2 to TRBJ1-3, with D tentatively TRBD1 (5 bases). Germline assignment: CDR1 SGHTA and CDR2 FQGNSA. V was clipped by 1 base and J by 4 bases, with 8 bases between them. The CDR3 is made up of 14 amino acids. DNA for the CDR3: TGTGCCAGCAGCTTAGAGGGGTGGGGAAACACCATATATTTT. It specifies CASSLEGWGNTIYF.

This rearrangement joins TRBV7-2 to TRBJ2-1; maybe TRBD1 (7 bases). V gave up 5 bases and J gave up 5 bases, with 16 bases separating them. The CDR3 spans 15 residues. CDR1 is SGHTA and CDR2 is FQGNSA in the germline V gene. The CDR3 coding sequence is TGTGCCAGCAGCGCCTCCCGGAGGGGGCACAATGAGCAGTTCTTC. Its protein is CASSASRRGHNEQFF.

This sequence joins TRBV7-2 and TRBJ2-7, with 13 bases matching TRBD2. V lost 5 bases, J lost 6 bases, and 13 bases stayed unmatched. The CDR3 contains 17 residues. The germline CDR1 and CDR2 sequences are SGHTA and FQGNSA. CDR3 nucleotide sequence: TGTGCCAGCAGCCCCCGACTAGCGGGGGGCGCTTCTTCCGAGCAGTACTTC. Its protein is CASSPRLAGGASSEQYF.

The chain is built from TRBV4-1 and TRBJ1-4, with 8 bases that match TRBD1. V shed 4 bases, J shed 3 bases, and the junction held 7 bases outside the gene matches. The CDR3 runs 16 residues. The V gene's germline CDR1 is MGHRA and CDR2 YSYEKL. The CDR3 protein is CASSRGMTGANEKLFF. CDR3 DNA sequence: TGCGCCAGCAGCCGGGGGATGACAGGGGCTAATGAAAAACTGTTTTTT.

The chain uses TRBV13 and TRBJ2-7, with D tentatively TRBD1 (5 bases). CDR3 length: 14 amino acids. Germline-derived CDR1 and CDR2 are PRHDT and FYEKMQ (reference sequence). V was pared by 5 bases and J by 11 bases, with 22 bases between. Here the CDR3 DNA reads TGTGCCAGCAGCCAAGGGGTGACCCGTACGAGGAAGTACTTC. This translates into CASSQGVTRTRKYF.

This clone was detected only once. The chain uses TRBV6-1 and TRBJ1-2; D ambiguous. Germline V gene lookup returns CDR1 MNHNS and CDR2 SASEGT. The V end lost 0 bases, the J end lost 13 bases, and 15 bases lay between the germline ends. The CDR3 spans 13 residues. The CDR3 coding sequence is TGTGCCAGCAGTGAAGCGCCATGGCCGAGGAGCACCTTC. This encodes CASSEAPWPRSTF.